These 12 T cell receptor beta chains came from one sample sequenced in a study of shared clonotypes between healthy human individuals. Sequencing used immunoSEQ multiplex PCR; TCRdb keeps in-frame clones, though not all of them. There are 2 million to 2.5 million clones in the sample; more than 90% occur only once, and over 0.1% lies in the top ten. Sequences were obtained from naive CD4+ T cells sorted from blood. Subset noted: CD45RA+ positively selected. The receptors come from a man aged 18 to 29 in good health.

The V and J genes are TRBV19 and TRBJ1-5, with unresolved D. Germline loops: CDR1 LNHDA, CDR2 SQIVND (reference sequence). CDR3 size: 15 residues. With 2 bases removed from V and 4 bases from J, the gap between germline ends came to 12 bases. The CDR3 sequence is CASSIIGGANQPQHF. The CDR3 coding sequence is TGTGCCAGTAGTATAATCGGAGGAGCTAATCAGCCCCAGCATTTT. The full variable domain, with the rest looked up from reference TRBV19 and TRBJ1-5, is DGGITQSPKYLFRKEGQNVTLSCEQNLNHDAMYWYRQDPGQGLRLIYYSQIVNDFQKGDIAEGYSVSREKKESFPLTVTSAQKNPTAFYLCASSIIGGANQPQHFGDGTRLSIL.

V usage is TRBV30 and J usage is TRBJ2-3; TRBD1 might be the D (5 bases). Deletions cut 3 bases from V and 2 bases from J, with 12 bases between. CDR1 GTSNPN and CDR2 SVGIG come from the germline V gene (reference sequence). CDR3 length: 14 residues. The DNA for the CDR3 is TGTGCCTGGAGGAACAGGCTGCCCACAGATACGCAGTATTTT. Amino acid sequence: CAWRNRLPTDTQYF.

This clone showed up just once. The chain recombines TRBV28 with TRBJ2-1, with 10 positions matching TRBD2. The CDR3 contains 12 residues. Trimming at V came to 5 bases and at J to 13 bases, leaving 5 bases not matched to a gene. Looked up from germline, CDR1 is MDHEN and CDR2 is SYDVKM. CDR3 residues: CASSVAGGGQFF. The CDR3 DNA reads as TGTGCCAGCAGTGTAGCGGGGGGTGGACAGTTCTTC. Full variable domain (remainder filled in from reference TRBV28 and TRBJ2-1): DVKVTQSSRYLVKRTGEKVFLECVQDMDHENMFWYRQDPGLGLRLIYFSYDVKMKEKGDIPEGYSVSREKKERFSLILESASTNQTSMYLCASSVAGGGQFFGPGTRLTVL.

The V and J genes are TRBV2 and TRBJ2-7; 11 bases agree with TRBD1. With 6 bases clipped from V and 5 bases from J, the junction kept 6 bases outside the gene matches. Germline-derived CDR1 and CDR2 are SNHLY and FYNNEI. This CDR3 region has 14 residues. CDR3 DNA sequence: TGTGCCAGCAGGGTGGGACAGGGGGTCCACGAGCAGTACTTC. Protein product: CASRVGQGVHEQYF.

The chain uses TRBV11-2 and TRBJ2-1; TRBD2 is a possible D gene (7 bases). Trimming took off 5 bases at V and 6 bases at J, with 17 bases between the two ends. The CDR3 is 15 residues long. Looked up from germline, CDR1 is SGHAT and CDR2 is FQNNGV. CDR3 in amino acids: CASSPLGGAPNEQFF. CDR3 DNA sequence: TGTGCCAGCAGCCCCCTTGGGGGGGCTCCCAATGAGCAGTTCTTC. Together with reference TRBV11-2 and TRBJ2-1, the CDR3 gives the full variable domain: EAGVAQSPRYKIIEKRQSVAFWCNPISGHATLYWYQQILGQGPKLLIQFQNNGVVDDSQLPKDRFSAERLKGVDSTLKIQPAKLEDSAVYLCASSPLGGAPNEQFFGPGTRLTVL.

The rearrangement uses TRBV23-1 and TRBJ1-1; the D is unclear. TRBV23-1 is an ORF, and what it does is uncertain. V dropped 6 bases and J dropped 9 bases, with 5 bases sitting between them. The CDR3 extends over 9 amino acids. This CDR3 reads CASRDKAFF. The CDR3 DNA is TGCGCCAGCAGAGACAAAGCTTTCTTT.

The V and J genes are TRBV18 and TRBJ1-1; D may be TRBD1 (5 bases). CDR3 size: 15 residues. V was pared by 3 bases and J by 7 bases, with 18 bases between. Germline V CDR1 and CDR2: KGHSH, LQKENI. CDR3 bases: TGTGCCAGCTCACCGGAGCTTCGGGGAAGGGGTGAAGCTTTCTTT. Protein: CASSPELRGRGEAFF.

The chain links TRBV27 to TRBJ2-2; 10 bases map to TRBD1. The germline V gene has CDR1 MNHEY and CDR2 SMNVEV (reference sequence). Trimming cost V 7 bases and J 5 bases; bases outside gene matches: 10. CDR3 length: 16 residues. The CDR3 is CASTPHGTGETGELFF. CDR3 coding DNA: TGTGCCAGCACCCCTCATGGGACAGGGGAGACCGGGGAGCTGTTTTTT.

This rearrangement joins TRBV25-1 to TRBJ1-2; TRBD1 agrees at 10 bases. V lost 3 bases, J lost 5 bases, and 6 bases stayed unmatched. This CDR3 comprises 15 residues. Germline CDR1 and CDR2: MGHDK and SYGVNS. Here the CDR3 reads CASSDPGTGEYGYTF. Here the CDR3 DNA reads TGTGCCAGCAGTGACCCAGGGACAGGGGAATATGGCTACACCTTC.

The V gene is TRBV28, the J gene TRBJ2-7; no firm D call. The CDR3 sequence is 14 residues long. Deletions cut 2 bases from V and 2 bases from J, with 10 bases between. Germline V gene sequence: CDR1 MDHEN, CDR2 SYDVKM. CDR3 protein: CASSLRVFTYEQYF. In DNA form, the CDR3 reads TGTGCCAGCAGTTTAAGGGTTTTCACCTACGAGCAGTACTTC.

The chain has TRBV6-1 and TRBJ2-7; D remains unclear. Germline V lookup: CDR1 MNHNS, CDR2 SASEGT. CDR3 size: 12 residues. V lost 7 bases, J lost 3 bases, and 10 bases lay in between. CDR3 sequence: CASNGRGYEQYF. DNA of the CDR3: TGTGCCAGCAACGGCAGAGGCTACGAGCAGTACTTC.

This clone was seen just once. The chain couples TRBV6-1 to TRBJ2-7, with D possibly TRBD1 on 6 matching bases. Germline loops: CDR1 MNHNS, CDR2 SASEGT. This CDR3 has 14 residues. Trimming removed 8 bases from V and 7 bases from J, with 21 bases in between. The CDR3 DNA is TGTGCCAGCCGGTGGGACAATTTGACACCGGAGCAGTACTTC. Its protein is CASRWDNLTPEQYF.